A selection of T cell receptor beta chains follows, all from one sample in a study of T cell responses to AZD1222 COVID-19 vaccine. The repertoire was sequenced with immunoSEQ multiplex PCR; TCRdb's copy has only in-frame clones and lacks some. The table has 90,000 to 100,000 clones, approximately 90% seen once. Sequencing was performed on peripheral blood, taken on day 0 of AZD1222 vaccination. All receptors come from an adult in good health. CDR3s include the opening cysteine and the closing phenylalanine or tryptophan. Fields, in order: V gene, J gene, clone size, D gene, CDR3 DNA, CDR3 protein. The D gene is left open where the match is weak. Size values are once, few and many counts, or a class for expanded clones, and some rows have none.

V gene: TRBV19; J gene: TRBJ1-4; clone size: -; D gene: -; CDR3 DNA: TGTGCCAGTGGCAGGACTGTTAATGAAAAACTGTTTTTT; CDR3 protein: CASGRTVNEKLFF
V gene: TRBV27; J gene: TRBJ1-2; clone size: once; D gene: -; CDR3 DNA: TGTGCCAGCAGTTCCGGGGACTATGGCTACACCTTC; CDR3 protein: CASSSGDYGYTF
V gene: TRBV5-8; J gene: TRBJ1-5; clone size: -; D gene: -; CDR3 DNA: TGTGCCAGCAGTTATCCCGGTCAGCCCCAGCATTTT; CDR3 protein: CASSYPGQPQHF
V gene: TRBV2; J gene: TRBJ2-7; clone size: -; D gene: TRBD2; CDR3 DNA: TGTGCCAGCGGAAAGGGACTAGCGTACAACGAGCAGTACTTC; CDR3 protein: CASGKGLAYNEQYF
V gene: TRBV27; J gene: TRBJ1-2; clone size: -; D gene: -; CDR3 DNA: TGTGCCAGCGGGCCTCAGGGTTTTCCGAATGGCTACACCTTC; CDR3 protein: CASGPQGFPNGYTF
V gene: TRBV18; J gene: TRBJ2-7; clone size: -; D gene: TRBD1; CDR3 DNA: TGTGCCAGCTCACCACGTCAGGGGGTCCACGAGCAGTACTTC; CDR3 protein: CASSPRQGVHEQYF
V gene: TRBV28; J gene: TRBJ1-2; clone size: -; D gene: -; CDR3 DNA: TGTGCCAGCAGTTCCGCGGACAGTGCTTCCTATGGCTACACCTTC; CDR3 protein: CASSSADSASYGYTF
V gene: TRBV5-4; J gene: TRBJ2-1; clone size: -; D gene: -; CDR3 DNA: TGTGCCAGCAGCTTGGGGGGGGCGCAAGACAATGAGCAGTTCTTC; CDR3 protein: CASSLGGAQDNEQFF
V gene: TRBV13; J gene: TRBJ1-3; clone size: -; D gene: -; CDR3 DNA: TGTGCCAGCAGCGAAAGCAGCTCTGGAAACACCATATATTTT; CDR3 protein: CASSESSSGNTIYF
V gene: TRBV10-3; J gene: TRBJ2-5; clone size: -; D gene: TRBD1; CDR3 DNA: TGTGCCATAGCCTCGGACAGGCAGTTGGAGACCCAGTACTTC; CDR3 protein: CAIASDRQLETQYF
V gene: TRBV21-1; J gene: TRBJ1-1; clone size: -; D gene: -; CDR3 DNA: TGTGCCAGCAGCCTCCGACAGGGCACGCTTGGGGCTTTCTTT; CDR3 protein: CASSLRQGTLGAFF
V gene: TRBV5-1; J gene: TRBJ2-7; clone size: -; D gene: TRBD1; CDR3 DNA: TGCGCCAGCAGCTGGGGGACAGACGCTCCCTACGAGCAGTACTTC; CDR3 protein: CASSWGTDAPYEQYF
V gene: TRBV24-1; J gene: TRBJ2-1; clone size: few; D gene: TRBD2; CDR3 DNA: TGTGCCACCAGTGACCCCGGACTAGCGGGGGGGAATGAGCAGTTCTTC; CDR3 protein: CATSDPGLAGGNEQFF
V gene: TRBV19; J gene: TRBJ2-7; clone size: -; D gene: -; CDR3 DNA: TGTGCCAGTAGTACCGGGGCCCGAAAGGACGAGCAGTACTTC; CDR3 protein: CASSTGARKDEQYF
V gene: TRBV7-9; J gene: TRBJ1-1; clone size: -; D gene: TRBD1; CDR3 DNA: TGTGCCAGCAGCTTGGAGGGGGCGCAAGCTTTCTTT; CDR3 protein: CASSLEGAQAFF
V gene: TRBV30; J gene: TRBJ2-3; clone size: -; D gene: -; CDR3 DNA: TGTGCCTGGAGTGTGGGGCTCCCAGATACGCAGTATTTT; CDR3 protein: CAWSVGLPDTQYF
V gene: TRBV6-4; J gene: TRBJ2-3; clone size: once; D gene: TRBD2; CDR3 DNA: TGTGCCAGCAGTGCTAGCGGGAGCACAGATACGCAGTATTTT; CDR3 protein: CASSASGSTDTQYF
V gene: TRBV4-3; J gene: TRBJ2-1; clone size: -; D gene: TRBD2; CDR3 DNA: TGCGCCAGCAGCCAAGGAAGTCCCGGGACTAGCGGGAGACCTACGTCCTACAATGAGCAGTTCTTC; CDR3 protein: CASSQGSPGTSGRPTSYNEQFF
V gene: TRBV5-1; J gene: TRBJ2-2; clone size: -; D gene: TRBD2; CDR3 DNA: TGCGCCAGCAGCTTGGATCCTAGCGGGGGGATGAACACCGGGGAGCTGTTTTTT; CDR3 protein: CASSLDPSGGMNTGELFF
V gene: TRBV11-3; J gene: TRBJ2-1; clone size: -; D gene: -; CDR3 DNA: TGTGCCAGCAGCCCCCTCAGCGGCAATGAGCAGTTCTTC; CDR3 protein: CASSPLSGNEQFF
V gene: TRBV28; J gene: TRBJ1-4; clone size: -; D gene: -; CDR3 DNA: TGTGCCAGCAGTTTAGGGGGGAATGAAAAACTGTTTTTT; CDR3 protein: CASSLGGNEKLFF
V gene: TRBV5-1; J gene: TRBJ1-3; clone size: -; D gene: -; CDR3 DNA: TGCGCCAGCAGCCCCACCCCTTCTTTCGAGTGGGTCAGTAGGTCTGGAAACACCATATATTTT; CDR3 protein: CASSPTPSFEWVSRSGNTIYF
V gene: TRBV28; J gene: TRBJ1-5; clone size: -; D gene: -; CDR3 DNA: TGTGCCAGCAGTTTGTATACAGGGACGATTAGCAATCAGCCCCAGCATTTT; CDR3 protein: CASSLYTGTISNQPQHF
V gene: TRBV5-1; J gene: TRBJ2-2; clone size: once; D gene: -; CDR3 DNA: TGCGCCAGCAGCCCCAGCAGTCCGAACACCGGGGAGCTGTTTTTT; CDR3 protein: CASSPSSPNTGELFF
V gene: TRBV6-5; J gene: TRBJ2-5; clone size: -; D gene: -; CDR3 DNA: TGTGCCAGCAGCTCGAGGGGAGTAGAGACCCAGTACTTC; CDR3 protein: CASSSRGVETQYF
V gene: TRBV28; J gene: TRBJ2-2; clone size: -; D gene: -; CDR3 DNA: TGTGCCAGCAGGGAAAACACCGGGGAGCTGTTTTTT; CDR3 protein: CASRENTGELFF
V gene: TRBV10-3; J gene: TRBJ1-6; clone size: -; D gene: -; CDR3 DNA: TGTGCCATCAGTCAAGGGGGGTCGGTGATTAATAATTCACCCCTCCACTTT; CDR3 protein: CAISQGGSVINNSPLHF
V gene: TRBV4-2; J gene: TRBJ2-7; clone size: -; D gene: -; CDR3 DNA: TGTGCCAGCAGCCAAGGTCCGACAGGACATCAAAGCTCCTACGAGCAGTACTTC; CDR3 protein: CASSQGPTGHQSSYEQYF
V gene: TRBV9; J gene: TRBJ1-2; clone size: -; D gene: -; CDR3 DNA: TGTGCCAGCAGCGCCCTCGGCGCCCAGAACTATGGCTACACCTTC; CDR3 protein: CASSALGAQNYGYTF
V gene: TRBV7-9; J gene: TRBJ1-4; clone size: -; D gene: -; CDR3 DNA: TGTGCCAGCAGCCCTAGGGCCGGGACCGCTAATGAAAAACTGTTTTTT; CDR3 protein: CASSPRAGTANEKLFF
V gene: TRBV6-1; J gene: TRBJ2-5; clone size: -; D gene: -; CDR3 DNA: TGTGCCAGCAGTGAAGTCGGCAGAAACCAAGAGACCCAGTACTTC; CDR3 protein: CASSEVGRNQETQYF
V gene: TRBV7-9; J gene: TRBJ1-1; clone size: -; D gene: -; CDR3 DNA: TGTGCCAGCAGCTTAGACGGCACTGAAGCTTTCTTT; CDR3 protein: CASSLDGTEAFF
V gene: TRBV24-1; J gene: TRBJ2-2; clone size: -; D gene: TRBD1; CDR3 DNA: TGTGCCACCAGGGGACAGGGAAAGCTGTTTTTT; CDR3 protein: CATRGQGKLFF
V gene: TRBV20-1; J gene: TRBJ2-3; clone size: -; D gene: -; CDR3 DNA: TGCAGTGCTAGTGGGCGGCCTAGCACAGATACGCAGTATTTT; CDR3 protein: CSASGRPSTDTQYF
V gene: TRBV29-1; J gene: TRBJ2-1; clone size: -; D gene: -; CDR3 DNA: TGCAGCGTTGGGGCTAGCGCAGGGAATGAGCAGTTCTTC; CDR3 protein: CSVGASAGNEQFF
V gene: TRBV9; J gene: TRBJ1-3; clone size: -; D gene: TRBD1; CDR3 DNA: TGTGCCAGCAGCACCGGACAGGGGGGTGGTGGAAACACCATATATTTT; CDR3 protein: CASSTGQGGGGNTIYF
V gene: TRBV9; J gene: TRBJ1-1; clone size: -; D gene: -; CDR3 DNA: TGTGCCAGCAGCGTAGAAATGATGGCTGAAGCTTTCTTT; CDR3 protein: CASSVEMMAEAFF
V gene: TRBV7-3; J gene: TRBJ2-3; clone size: -; D gene: -; CDR3 DNA: TGTGCCAGCAGCCCTAACAGACTTGGACGGGCTAGCACAGATACGCAGTATTTT; CDR3 protein: CASSPNRLGRASTDTQYF
V gene: TRBV2; J gene: TRBJ2-1; clone size: -; D gene: TRBD1; CDR3 DNA: TGTGCCAGCAACTTCCTCGGACAGGGGGGGAATGAGCAGTTCTTC; CDR3 protein: CASNFLGQGGNEQFF
V gene: TRBV6-2/TRBV6-3; J gene: TRBJ2-2; clone size: -; D gene: TRBD1; CDR3 DNA: TGTGCCAGCAGCCCTTCCCGGGACAGGGGGTTCACCGGGGAGCTGTTTTTT; CDR3 protein: CASSPSRDRGFTGELFF
V gene: TRBV3-1/TRBV3-2; J gene: TRBJ2-3; clone size: -; D gene: TRBD2; CDR3 DNA: TGTGCCAGCAGCCAGCGGGCCACGGCAAGCGGGGGGAGGGATACGCAGTATTTT; CDR3 protein: CASSQRATASGGRDTQYF
V gene: TRBV28; J gene: TRBJ1-6; clone size: -; D gene: -; CDR3 DNA: TGTGCCAGTTTGGGCCGGGGGAATAATTCACCCCTCCACTTT; CDR3 protein: CASLGRGNNSPLHF
V gene: TRBV4-3; J gene: TRBJ1-6; clone size: -; D gene: -; CDR3 DNA: TGCGCCAGCAGCCAAGCCGGGGGAGGTATCGGCTCCTATAATTCACCCCTCCACTTT; CDR3 protein: CASSQAGGGIGSYNSPLHF
V gene: TRBV9; J gene: TRBJ1-2; clone size: few; D gene: TRBD1; CDR3 DNA: TGTGCCAGCAGCCCAGGGGGCTTCTATGGCTACACCTTC; CDR3 protein: CASSPGGFYGYTF
V gene: TRBV2; J gene: TRBJ1-1; clone size: -; D gene: -; CDR3 DNA: TGTGCCAGCACCGTTGACAGACAGTTTCCGAACACTGAAGCTTTCTTT; CDR3 protein: CASTVDRQFPNTEAFF
V gene: TRBV30; J gene: TRBJ2-7; clone size: once; D gene: TRBD1; CDR3 DNA: TGTGCCTGGAGTCATTACCGGGACAGAAACTCCTACGAGCAGTACTTC; CDR3 protein: CAWSHYRDRNSYEQYF
V gene: TRBV28; J gene: TRBJ1-5; clone size: once; D gene: -; CDR3 DNA: TGTGCCAACGGACAGTACAATCAGCCCCAGCATTTT; CDR3 protein: CANGQYNQPQHF
V gene: TRBV27; J gene: TRBJ2-1; clone size: -; D gene: TRBD2; CDR3 DNA: TGTGCCAGCAGTGGGGTAGCGGGAATAAATGAGCAGTTCTTC; CDR3 protein: CASSGVAGINEQFF
V gene: TRBV27; J gene: TRBJ2-5; clone size: once; D gene: TRBD2; CDR3 DNA: TGTGCCAGCAGTCCCAGGACTAGCGGGTTTGGGGAGACCCAGTACTTC; CDR3 protein: CASSPRTSGFGETQYF
V gene: TRBV5-4; J gene: TRBJ1-2; clone size: -; D gene: TRBD1; CDR3 DNA: TGTGCCAGCAGCTTATTAAGGACAGGGGTGGGAGGCTACACCTTC; CDR3 protein: CASSLLRTGVGGYTF
V gene: TRBV19; J gene: TRBJ1-5; clone size: -; D gene: -; CDR3 DNA: TGTGCCAGTAGAATAAGGGGCGGCGATCAGCCCCAGCATTTT; CDR3 protein: CASRIRGGDQPQHF
V gene: TRBV10-3; J gene: TRBJ1-2; clone size: once; D gene: -; CDR3 DNA: TGTGCCATCAGTGAGTCACCGGGGGGCGGCTATGGCTACACCTTC; CDR3 protein: CAISESPGGGYGYTF
V gene: TRBV9; J gene: TRBJ1-2; clone size: -; D gene: -; CDR3 DNA: TGTGCCAGCAGCTCAGACGCATCCAGCTACTATGGCTACACCTTC; CDR3 protein: CASSSDASSYYGYTF
V gene: TRBV28; J gene: TRBJ2-7; clone size: -; D gene: -; CDR3 DNA: TGTGCCAGCAGCCGTCGTGGGAGGATATACGAGCAGTACTTC; CDR3 protein: CASSRRGRIYEQYF